This T cell receptor (beta chain) derives from a study of T cell changes during pregnancy in multiple sclerosis. Data came from immunoSEQ multiplex PCR; TCRdb stores just in-frame clones and leaves some out. The sample has roughly 88,000 clones; approximately 92% are singletons. Germline values: CDR1 SGHKS, CDR2 YYEKEE (reference sequence). The CDR3 sequence is 11 residues long. Deletions cut 4 bases from V and 7 bases from J, with 7 bases between. The chain recombines TRBV5-5 with TRBJ2-3, with D unresolved. The sequence came from a female donor with multiple sclerosis, enrolled in a pregnancy study. The sequencing used peripheral blood, collected in the first trimester of pregnancy. In DNA form, the CDR3 reads TGTGCCAGCAGCCGAGCAAATACGCAGTATTTT. Protein: CASSRANTQYF.